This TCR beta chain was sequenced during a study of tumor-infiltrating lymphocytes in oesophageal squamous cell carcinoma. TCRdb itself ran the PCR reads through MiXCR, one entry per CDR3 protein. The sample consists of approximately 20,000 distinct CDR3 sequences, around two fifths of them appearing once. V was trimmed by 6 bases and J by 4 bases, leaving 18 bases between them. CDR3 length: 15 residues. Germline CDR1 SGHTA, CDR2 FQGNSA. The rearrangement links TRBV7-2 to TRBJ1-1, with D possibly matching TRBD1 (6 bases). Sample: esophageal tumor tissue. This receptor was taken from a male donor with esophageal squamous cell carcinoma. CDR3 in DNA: TGTGCCAGCAGTTCTTATGGGGGGGCTAGCACTGAAGCTTTCTTT. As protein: CASSSYGGASTEAFF.